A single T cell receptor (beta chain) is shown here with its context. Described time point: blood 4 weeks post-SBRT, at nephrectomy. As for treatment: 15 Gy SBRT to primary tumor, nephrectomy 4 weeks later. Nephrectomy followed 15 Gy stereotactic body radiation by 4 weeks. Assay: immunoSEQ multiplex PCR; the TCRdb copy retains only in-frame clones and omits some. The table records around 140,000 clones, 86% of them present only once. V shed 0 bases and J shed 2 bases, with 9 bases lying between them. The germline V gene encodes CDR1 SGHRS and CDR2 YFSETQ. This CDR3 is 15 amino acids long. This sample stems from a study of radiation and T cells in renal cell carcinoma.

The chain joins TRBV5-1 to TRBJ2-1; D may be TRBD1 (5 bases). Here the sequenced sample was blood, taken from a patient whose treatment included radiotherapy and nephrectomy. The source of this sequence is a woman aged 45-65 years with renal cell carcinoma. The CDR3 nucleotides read TGCGCCAGCAGCTTGGTCCAGGGTGCCTACAATGAGCAGTTCTTC. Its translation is CASSLVQGAYNEQFF. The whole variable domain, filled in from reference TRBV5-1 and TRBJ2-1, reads KAGVTQTPRYLIKTRGQQVTLSCSPISGHRSVSWYQQTPGQGLQFLFEYFSETQRNKGNFPGRFSGRQFSNSRSEMNVSTLELGDSALYLCASSLVQGAYNEQFFGPGTRLTVL.